These 7 T cell receptor beta chains originate from one sample sequenced in a study of T cell responses to AZD1222 COVID-19 vaccine. Some clones are missing from TCRdb's copy, which holds only in-frame ones; the method was immunoSEQ multiplex PCR. Among some 130,000 clones listed, 90% to 95% were seen once. The sample in question was peripheral blood, obtained on day 0 of AZD1222 vaccination. These receptors were obtained from an adult in good health.

This sequence joins TRBV5-5 and TRBJ2-1, with D possibly being TRBD1 or TRBD2 (5 bases each). The germline V gene has CDR1 SGHKS and CDR2 YYEKEE (reference sequence). The ends were cut back, 4 bases at V and 4 bases at J, with 15 bases in the middle. CDR3 length: 15 amino acids. CDR3 in DNA: TGTGCCAGCAGCCGCTCCGGGACGGAGTACAATGAGCAGTTCTTC. It is translated as CASSRSGTEYNEQFF.

This clone was detected once. V is TRBV5-1 and J is TRBJ1-1, with D hard to call. Germline V gives CDR1 SGHRS, CDR2 YFSETQ. This CDR3 spans 16 amino acids. The ends were cut back, 0 bases at V and 0 bases at J, with 12 bases in the middle. The CDR3 loop is CASSLEGLSMNTEAFF. The CDR3 bases are TGCGCCAGCAGCTTGGAAGGGTTGTCGATGAACACTGAAGCTTTCTTT.

The chain recombines TRBV7-6 with TRBJ1-1; no definite D call. Per the germline V gene, CDR1 is SGHVS and CDR2 is FNYEAQ. CDR3 length equals 13 residues. V dropped 5 bases and J dropped 2 bases, with 9 bases sitting between them. CDR3 nucleotide sequence: TGTGCCAGCAGCAGGGAAATAAACACTGAAGCTTTCTTT. This codes for CASSREINTEAFF.

This chain links TRBV5-1 with TRBJ1-1; no firm D call. With 0 bases removed from V and 0 bases from J, the gap between germline ends came to 12 bases. This CDR3 region has 16 residues. Germline-derived CDR1 and CDR2 are SGHRS and YFSETQ. The CDR3 here is CASSLAGLGLNTEAFF. The CDR3 DNA follows: TGCGCCAGCAGCTTGGCGGGTTTAGGGTTGAACACTGAAGCTTTCTTT.

This chain connects TRBV5-6 to TRBJ2-3; no reliable D call. The CDR3 has 13 residues. The V and J ends lost 5 bases and 8 bases respectively, with 15 bases between them. Germline lookup yields CDR1 SGHDT and CDR2 YYEEEE. CDR3 in DNA: TGTGCCAGCAGATCTATAGGGTCACGTACGCAGTATTTT. Translating it yields CASRSIGSRTQYF.

This chain links TRBV10-3 with TRBJ2-2, with D possibly being TRBD2 (6 bases). CDR3 length: 13 amino acids. The V end lost 4 bases, the J end lost 6 bases, and 9 bases lay between the germline ends. Germline V lookup: CDR1 ENHRY, CDR2 SYGVKD. The CDR3 DNA sequence: TGTGCCATCAGTGGGGGGGAATCCGGGGAGCTGTTTTTT. Translation: CAISGGESGELFF.

This clone came up many times. The rearrangement joins TRBV4-2 to TRBJ2-3; D gene unclear. Trimming shortened V by 4 bases and J by 3 bases, and 5 bases separated the two germline ends. CDR1 and CDR2 from the germline V gene are LGHNA and YNFKEQ. CDR3 length: 12 amino acids. The CDR3 protein is CASSLQTDTQYF. DNA for the CDR3: TGTGCCAGCAGCCTTCAGACAGATACGCAGTATTTT.